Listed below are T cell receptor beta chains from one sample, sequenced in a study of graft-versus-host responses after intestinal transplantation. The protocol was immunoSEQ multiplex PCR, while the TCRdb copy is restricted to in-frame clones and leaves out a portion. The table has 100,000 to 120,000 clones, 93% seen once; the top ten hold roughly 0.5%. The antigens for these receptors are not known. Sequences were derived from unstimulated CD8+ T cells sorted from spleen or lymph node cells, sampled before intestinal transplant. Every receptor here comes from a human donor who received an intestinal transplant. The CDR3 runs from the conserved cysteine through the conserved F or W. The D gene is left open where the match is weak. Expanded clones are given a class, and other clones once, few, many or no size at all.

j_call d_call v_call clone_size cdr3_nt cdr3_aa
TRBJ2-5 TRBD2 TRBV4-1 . TGCGCCAGCAGCCAACAACGCGGGACTAGCGGGAGGGAGACCCAGTACTTC CASSQQRGTSGRETQYF
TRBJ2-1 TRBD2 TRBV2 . TGTGCCAGCGGACTAGCGGGAGCTAATGAGCAGTTCTTC CASGLAGANEQFF
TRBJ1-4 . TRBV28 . TGTGCCAGTCTTTCCGGGGATTCAACGGATGAAAAACTGTTTTTT CASLSGDSTDEKLFF
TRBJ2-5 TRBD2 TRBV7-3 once TGTGCCAGCAATCTGGGAGGACTAGCGGGATTGGGAGAGACCCAGTACTTC CASNLGGLAGLGETQYF
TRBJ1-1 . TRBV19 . TGTGCCAGTCCTGCAGTGGGACGGGGTGAATACACTGAAGCTTTCTTT CASPAVGRGEYTEAFF
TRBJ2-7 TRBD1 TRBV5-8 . TGTGCCAGCAGCTTCCGGGACAGACCCTACGAGCAGTACTTC CASSFRDRPYEQYF
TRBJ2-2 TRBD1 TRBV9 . TGTGCCAGCAGCCCAGAGACGGGACAGCTGACAGCCGGGGAGCTGTTTTTT CASSPETGQLTAGELFF
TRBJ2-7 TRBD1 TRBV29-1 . TGCAGCGTTAGACAGGGGGCCTACGAGCAGTACTTC CSVRQGAYEQYF
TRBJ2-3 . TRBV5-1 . TGCGCCAGCAGCTTGGGCGACAGGTTGGGGGGCACAGATACGCAGTATTTT CASSLGDRLGGTDTQYF
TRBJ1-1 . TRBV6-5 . TGTGCCAGCAGTTACTCGAACGGGAACACTGAAGCTTTCTTT CASSYSNGNTEAFF
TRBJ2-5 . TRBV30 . TGTGCCTGGAGTGTACAGATATCGGAAGAGACCCAGTACTTC CAWSVQISEETQYF
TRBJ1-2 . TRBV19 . TGTGCCAGTAGTATTTCTGGCTATGGCTACACCTTC CASSISGYGYTF
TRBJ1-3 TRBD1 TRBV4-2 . TGTGCCAGCAGCCCGACACAGGGGACGGCTGGAAACACCATATATTTT CASSPTQGTAGNTIYF
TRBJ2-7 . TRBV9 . TGTGCCAGCAGCGTAGGGGGGTCCTCCTCGCGGGAGCAGTACTTC CASSVGGSSSREQYF
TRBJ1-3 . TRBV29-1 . TGCAGCGTTGATGGGCCGGGGACGACCTCTGGAAACACCATATATTTT CSVDGPGTTSGNTIYF
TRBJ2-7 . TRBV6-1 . TGTGCCACCATACAGAAAAGAGGGTCCTACGAGCAGTACTTC CATIQKRGSYEQYF
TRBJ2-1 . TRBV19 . TGTGCCAGTAGTAATGGATCCCCCAATGAGCAGTTCTTC CASSNGSPNEQFF
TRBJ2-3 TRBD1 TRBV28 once TGTGCCAGCAGTACGGACAGGGAAGGAGATACGCAGTATTTT CASSTDREGDTQYF
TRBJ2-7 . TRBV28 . TGTGCCAGCACCTCCGCGGGGTTGGGGGAGCAGTACTTC CASTSAGLGEQYF
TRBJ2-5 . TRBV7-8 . TGTGCCAGCAGCTTCCTATCCGGGACCGAGCAAGAGACCCAGTACTTC CASSFLSGTEQETQYF
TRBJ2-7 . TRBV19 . TGTGCCAGTAGTATCGGGGTAGGTCTAGCGACCTCGTACGAGCAGTACTTC CASSIGVGLATSYEQYF
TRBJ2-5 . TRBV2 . TGTGCCAGCAGCCCAGGACTCTCCTCCCAAGAGACCCAGTACTTC CASSPGLSSQETQYF
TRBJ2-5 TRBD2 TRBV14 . TGTGCCAGCAATCTAGCGGGAGGGGAGACCCAGTACTTC CASNLAGGETQYF
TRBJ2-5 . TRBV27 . TGTGCCAGGGACAGCAGAAAAGATCAAGAGACCCAGTACTTC CARDSRKDQETQYF
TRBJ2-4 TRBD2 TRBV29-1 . TGCAGCGCGCAGGGTGGGCTAGCGGGCGATAAAAACATTCAGTACTTC CSAQGGLAGDKNIQYF